This paragraph reports one T cell receptor (beta chain). This entry belongs to a study of blood T cell repertoires in COVID-19. On the study more broadly: The samples span acute and convalescent COVID-19 from the United States, Italy and Spain. T cells, B-cell-depleted T cells, or PBMCs supplied cDNA or gDNA.

The ends were cut back, 2 bases at V and 5 bases at J, with 13 bases in the middle. This CDR3 contains 15 residues. CDR1 SGHTA and CDR2 FQGNSA come from the germline V gene. Per the authors' pipeline: Counts of nucleated cells, estimated from reference gene primer amplification, were obtained. Libraries were prepared by immunoSEQ multiplex PCR; TCRdb keeps only in-frame clonotypes and omits some of them. Clone size and the V and J calls come from that table; the DNA yielded D and trimming. The profile shows fewer than 130,000 clones, around three quarters of them singletons. Sequenced input: peripheral blood. The TCR sequence derives from an older woman with acute or convalescent COVID-19. The chain recombines TRBV7-2 with TRBJ1-3; D possibly corresponds to TRBD1 (6 bases). Here the CDR3 DNA reads TGTGCCAGCAGCTTATTGCCCGGACAGAGAAACACCATATATTTT. Translation gives CASSLLPGQRNTIYF.